What follows describes a single T cell receptor beta chain. Its antigen is unknown. Per-base qualities were not stored, and no clone one base away is much larger. Collaborating institutions collected whole blood in K2EDTA tubes following their own protocols. For TCRbeta analysis, collaborators shipped samples as frozen whole blood, isolated PBMCs, or DNA extracted from either of those sample types. The immunoSEQ Assay, a bias-controlled multiplex PCR, was used to amplify TCRbeta CDR3 regions from genomic DNA. Processing in the source paper ran as follows. The number of nucleated cells in each sample was estimated from the amplification of reference gene primers within the assay. Sequence reads were collapsed and filtered to measure the absolute abundance of every unique TCRbeta CDR3 rearrangement. For each sample, productive Simpson clonality was calculated by taking the square root of Simpson's diversity index across productive rearrangements. As stored in TCRdb, this immuneACCESS dataset retains in-frame rearrangements with V and J assigned. A fraction of the clones does not appear; measured against another copy, unresolved V genes explain less than half of the discrepancy, and the remainder lacks a known reason. V and J calls and clone size come straight from that table; D and trimming were deduced from the DNA. The sample table lists about 89,000 clones, roughly 88% of them with a count of one. Of the sample, around 0.47% falls within the top ten clones.

The source of the sample is a study of blood T cell repertoires in COVID-19 (dated by TCRdb to between 2020 and 2021). Broadly, across the study: Samples covering the acute and convalescent phases of COVID-19 were provided by collaborators in the United States, Italy and Spain. The repertoires were released in a freely available public database meant as a resource for research on the immune response to SARS-CoV-2. Samples came from the ongoing ImmuneRACE study (first 160 participants) plus 1,254 subjects from 6 global collaborators. The dataset comprised deeply sampled blood TCRbeta repertoires from subjects exposed to, actively infected with, or recovered from COVID-19. The sample metadata nearly always contained a de-identified subject ID, COVID-19 status, age in years and sex. The prospective study material was composed of cDNA or gDNA derived from T cells, B-cell-depleted T cells, or PBMCs. Where available, HLA class I and class II types were obtained from metadata supplied by the sample provider rather than from assay-based typing. Broader findings and caveats from the paper: Clinical and demographic metadata were provided uncurated, with the amount varying by source and participant.

From the cysteine through the phenylalanine, the CDR3 covers 14 amino acids. CDR3 DNA only is kept here, 42 bases in frame from base 1. Trimming at the junction amounts to 1 base on V and 6 bases on J, and the germline ends lie 13 bases apart. CDR1 SGHRS and CDR2 YFSETQ are derived from the germline V gene. The source material was peripheral blood. The receptor chain draws on TRBV5-1 and TRBJ1-1, with a tentative D gene TRBD1 over 6 matching bases. The receptor was derived from a man between 60 and 75 years old with acute or convalescent COVID-19. The CDR3 has the sequence CASSLSQGLAEAFF. In nucleotide form, the sequence is TGCGCCAGCAGCTTGTCCCAGGGGTTAGCTGAAGCTTTCTTT.